One and the same sample provided the 20 T cell receptor beta chains below, sequenced in a study of shared clonotypes between healthy human individuals. The repertoire was sequenced with immunoSEQ multiplex PCR; TCRdb's copy has only in-frame clones and lacks some. The table has roughly 1,500,000 clones, 95% to 99% seen once; the top ten hold roughly 0.42%. Sequencing was performed on naive CD4+ T cells sorted from blood. Subset reported: CD45RA+ positively selected. The origin of the receptors is a man aged 25 to 40 in good health.

This clone was observed once. This chain uses TRBV18 with TRBJ2-3; D not certain. V was clipped by 3 bases and J by 0 bases, with 13 bases between them. This CDR3 region has 16 residues. Per the germline V gene, CDR1 is KGHSH and CDR2 is LQKENI. In nucleotides, the CDR3 is TGTGCCAGCTCACCGATTTCCCAGATAAGCACAGATACGCAGTATTTT. Its translation: CASSPISQISTDTQYF. Combining the CDR3 with reference TRBV18 and TRBJ2-3 gives the whole variable domain NAGVMQNPRHLVRRRGQEARLRCSPMKGHSHVYWYRQLPEEGLKFMVYLQKENIIDESGMPKERFSAEFPKEGPSILRIQQVVRGDSAAYFCASSPISQISTDTQYFGPGTRLTVL.

The chain carries TRBV11-3 and TRBJ2-3, with D possibly TRBD2 on 5 matching bases. Germline V CDR1 and CDR2: SGHNT, YENEEA. This CDR3 has 14 residues. V was shortened by 5 bases and J by 5 bases, with 14 bases between the two germline ends. The CDR3 DNA reads as TGTGCCAGCAGCCTGGGATTCGAGGGAGATACGCAGTATTTT. Amino acids: CASSLGFEGDTQYF.

The CDR3, as DNA: TGCGCCAGCAGCTTGGCATCTGGGCAGGGGATAATCGTCGAGCAGTACTTC. Amino acid sequence: CASSLASGQGIIVEQYF. The V call is TRBV5-1, the J call TRBJ2-7; D is perhaps TRBD1 (6 bases). CDR3 length: 17 amino acids. From germline, CDR1 is SGHRS and CDR2 YFSETQ. Between the trimmed V and J ends, which lost 0 bases and 6 bases, there was a span of 22 bases.

This chain links TRBV5-5 with TRBJ2-5, with 8 bases aligning to TRBD1. CDR3 length equals 15 residues. Germline loops: CDR1 SGHKS, CDR2 YYEKEE (reference sequence). V gave up 4 bases and J gave up 2 bases; unmatched junction bases: 7. The CDR3 bases are TGTGCCAGCAGCCGAGGAGGGACAGGTCAAGAGACCCAGTACTTC. This codes for CASSRGGTGQETQYF.

The J gene is TRBJ1-5, the V gene TRBV5-1; a weak D match, TRBD1 (6 bases). Trimming took off 5 bases at V and 6 bases at J, with 12 bases between the two ends. Germline CDR1 reads SGHRS; CDR2 reads YFSETQ. This CDR3 contains 13 residues. The CDR3, as DNA: TGCGCCAGCAGTAGGGGGGATGGTCAGCCCCAGCATTTT. Translated, it gives CASSRGDGQPQHF.

This chain connects TRBV28 to TRBJ2-1; TRBD2 aligns across 10 bases. J was trimmed by 4 bases and V by 5 bases; bases with no gene match: 8. The germline V gene encodes CDR1 MDHEN and CDR2 SYDVKM. The CDR3 covers 16 residues. The chain's CDR3 is CASSRAGTSEYNEQFF. The CDR3 region has the DNA TGTGCCAGCAGTCGTGCCGGGACTAGCGAATACAATGAGCAGTTCTTC.

The chain is built from TRBV11-2 and TRBJ2-1; no reliable D call. This CDR3 has 13 residues. Trimming removed 3 bases from V and 4 bases from J, with 7 bases in between. Per germline, CDR1 SGHAT and CDR2 FQNNGV. Here the CDR3 reads CASSLSWYNEQFF. The CDR3 region has the DNA TGTGCCAGCAGCTTGAGTTGGTACAATGAGCAGTTCTTC. Filled out from reference TRBV11-2 and TRBJ2-1, the complete variable domain reads EAGVAQSPRYKIIEKRQSVAFWCNPISGHATLYWYQQILGQGPKLLIQFQNNGVVDDSQLPKDRFSAERLKGVDSTLKIQPAKLEDSAVYLCASSLSWYNEQFFGPGTRLTVL.

The V gene is TRBV18, the J gene TRBJ1-5, with 9 nucleotides matching TRBD1. CDR1 and CDR2 (germline): KGHSH, LQKENI. J was trimmed by 2 bases and V by 3 bases; bases with no gene match: 2. This CDR3 contains 15 residues. The CDR3 DNA is TGTGCCAGCTCACCGGGGGACAGGGGCAATCAGCCCCAGCATTTT. Its translation: CASSPGDRGNQPQHF.

The chain is built from TRBV5-4 and TRBJ2-1, with a tentative D call TRBD1 (5 bases). This CDR3 spans 11 amino acids. Germline V CDR1 and CDR2: SGHNT, YYREEE (reference sequence). Trimming left V 2 bases short and J 10 bases short, with 7 bases between. The CDR3 region has the DNA TGTGCCAGCAGCTTTACAGGAGAGCAGTTCTTC. This gives the protein CASSFTGEQFF.

The V call is TRBV6-1, the J call TRBJ1-5; D is perhaps TRBD1 (5 bases). CDR3 length: 15 residues. The ends were cut back, 2 bases at V and 4 bases at J, with 12 bases in the middle. The germline gives CDR1 MNHNS, CDR2 SASEGT. As DNA, the CDR3 is TGTGCCAGCAGTGAAATGGGGCGGATAAATCAGCCCCAGCATTTT. Protein: CASSEMGRINQPQHF.

The V gene is TRBV7-3, the J gene TRBJ2-1; 9 bases are shared with TRBD2. V trimming: 5 bases; J trimming: 3 bases; junction bases outside the gene matches: 5. Germline V CDR1 and CDR2: SGHTA, FQGTGA. The CDR3 has 15 residues. The CDR3: CASSDGLASYNEQFF. CDR3 in DNA: TGTGCCAGCAGCGATGGACTAGCGAGCTACAATGAGCAGTTCTTC.

The chain combines TRBV7-3 with TRBJ1-2, with unresolved D. The germline V gene has CDR1 SGHTA and CDR2 FQGTGA. The CDR3 has 13 residues. V lost 0 bases, J lost 8 bases, and 10 bases lay in between. In DNA, the CDR3 is TGTGCCAGCAGCTTAACGGTGGGCGGGGGCTACACCTTC. This codes for CASSLTVGGGYTF.

V gene TRBV15 combines with J gene TRBJ1-5; weak D call: TRBD1 (5 bases). Between the trimmed V and J ends, which lost 5 bases and 7 bases, there was a span of 12 bases. The CDR3 runs to 13 residues. The germline V gene has CDR1 LNHNV and CDR2 YYDKDF (reference sequence). The CDR3 nucleotides read TGTGCCACCAGCGTGGGGCTTGGCCAGCCCCAGCATTTT. This translates into CATSVGLGQPQHF.

The V and J genes are TRBV2 and TRBJ2-5; 13 nucleotides line up with TRBD2. The trim removed 4 bases at V and 1 base at J, leaving 0 bases unmatched. This CDR3 spans 15 amino acids. The germline V gene has CDR1 SNHLY and CDR2 FYNNEI. DNA for the CDR3: TGTGCCAGCAGTGGGACTAGCGGGGGCCAAGAGACCCAGTACTTC. Translation: CASSGTSGGQETQYF. Based on the CDR3 plus reference TRBV2 and TRBJ2-5, the full variable domain is EPEVTQTPSHQVTQMGQEVILRCVPISNHLYFYWYRQILGQKVEFLVSFYNNEISEKSEIFDDQFSVERPDGSNFTLKIRSTKLEDSAMYFCASSGTSGGQETQYFGPGTRLLVL.

This chain links TRBV5-1 with TRBJ2-7; D possibly uses TRBD1 or TRBD2 (5 bases each). Trimming took off 4 bases at V and 1 base at J, with 18 bases between the two ends. Per germline, CDR1 SGHRS and CDR2 YFSETQ. The CDR3 extends over 16 amino acids. The CDR3 DNA sequence: TGCGCCAGCAGCCCCCCGGGGACCATTTCATCCTACGAGCAGTACTTC. It codes for CASSPPGTISSYEQYF.

This clone turned up a few times. This rearrangement joins TRBV6-6 to TRBJ2-5, with 9 bases lining up with TRBD1. Germline CDR1 and CDR2: MNHNY and SVGAGI (reference sequence). V trimming: 11 bases; J trimming: 0 bases; junction bases outside the gene matches: 1. The CDR3 runs to 12 residues. The CDR3 coding sequence is TGTGCCCACAGGGGGCACCAAGAGACCCAGTACTTC. It specifies CAHRGHQETQYF.

The chain recombines TRBV5-1 with TRBJ1-2; D remains ambiguous. Deletions cut 4 bases from V and 8 bases from J, with 15 bases between. Germline CDR1 reads SGHRS; CDR2 reads YFSETQ. The CDR3 is 13 amino acids. This chain's CDR3 is CASSETGLGGYTF. DNA of the CDR3: TGCGCCAGCAGCGAGACTGGGCTTGGCGGCTACACCTTC.

This chain joins TRBV9 and TRBJ2-2; D could derive from TRBD1 or TRBD2 (6 bases each). Trimming shortened V by 0 bases and J by 4 bases, and 13 bases separated the two germline ends. CDR1 SGDLS and CDR2 YYNGEE come from the germline V gene. The CDR3 extends over 16 amino acids. CDR3 sequence reads: CASSVGRGAPTGELFF. CDR3 sequence (DNA): TGTGCCAGCAGCGTAGGAAGGGGGGCACCCACCGGGGAGCTGTTTTTT.

This chain joins TRBV7-2 and TRBJ2-7; the D gene is possibly TRBD1 (5 bases). The CDR3 is 15 amino acids. Germline values: CDR1 SGHTA, CDR2 FQGNSA. Trimming cost V 1 base and J 2 bases, with 12 bases left between them. CDR3 coding DNA: TGTGCCAGCAGCTTAGATAGGACACGAACCTACGAGCAGTACTTC. Its translation: CASSLDRTRTYEQYF.

The rearrangement joins TRBV28 to TRBJ1-3; D call uncertain. Per germline, CDR1 MDHEN and CDR2 SYDVKM. The germline V and J ends were trimmed by 7 bases and 2 bases, with 12 bases remaining between them. The CDR3 is 14 amino acids. For the CDR3, the DNA is TGTGCCAGCATAAACCCGGGCACTGGAAACACCATATATTTT. It specifies CASINPGTGNTIYF.